A single sample is the source of the 32 T cell receptor beta chains below, sequenced in a study of T cell responses to AZD1222 COVID-19 vaccine (dated by TCRdb to the early 2020s). What this sample's time point label stands for: about 28 days (+/-7) after the second vaccine dose. The protocol used for the library was the immunoSEQ multiplex PCR assay. The immuneACCESS repertoire file appears here via TCRdb, limited to in-frame rearrangements. These files lack a portion of the clones; in checked studies, under half of the deficit traces to unresolved V genes, and the cause of the others is not known. Here the sample has roughly 100,000 clones; about 85% occur a single time. 2% to 3% of the sample belongs to the ten largest clones. The material sequenced was peripheral blood, taken 28 days after the second AZD1222 dose. These TCRs come from an adult who received the AZD1222 COVID-19 vaccine.

This clone was detected once. V gene TRBV5-4 combines with J gene TRBJ2-3; 7 bases map to TRBD2. This CDR3 spans 17 amino acids. Per the germline V gene, CDR1 is SGHNT and CDR2 is YYREEE (reference sequence). V shed 3 bases, J shed 6 bases, and the junction held 16 bases outside the gene matches. DNA for the CDR3: TGTGCCAGCAGCTACGAGCCGCTCCTAGCGGCTCGCGATACGCAGTATTTT. This gives the protein CASSYEPLLAARDTQYF.

This chain joins TRBV27 and TRBJ2-5; 9 nucleotides align to TRBD1. Germline V gene sequence: CDR1 MNHEY, CDR2 SMNVEV (reference sequence). With V trimmed by 6 bases and J by 5 bases, 7 bases remained unmatched. This CDR3 comprises 14 residues. The CDR3 is CASSGQGIRETQYF. The CDR3 coding sequence is TGTGCCAGCAGCGGACAGGGGATACGTGAGACCCAGTACTTC.

The chain combines TRBV3-1 (or the pseudogene TRBV3-2) with TRBJ2-3; D is perhaps TRBD2 (5 bases). V was cut by 2 bases and J by 8 bases, with 8 bases left in between. The CDR3 is made up of 12 amino acids. Germline-derived CDR1 and CDR2 are LGHDT and YNNKEL (reference sequence). CDR3 nucleotides: TGTGCCAGCAGCCAAACTGGGAGTACGCAGTATTTT. Amino acid sequence: CASSQTGSTQYF.

The V call is TRBV7-3, the J call TRBJ1-5; D perhaps matches TRBD1 (5 bases). The germline gives CDR1 SGHTA, CDR2 FQGTGA. This CDR3 spans 15 amino acids. V dropped 2 bases and J dropped 3 bases, with 11 bases sitting between them. CDR3 coding DNA: TGTGCCAGCAGCTTACCCAGGGCTGACAATCAGCCCCAGCATTTT. Translation: CASSLPRADNQPQHF.

The chain recombines TRBV6-4 with TRBJ1-6; D is unclear. This CDR3 has 15 residues. CDR1 and CDR2 from the germline V gene are MRHNA and SNTAGT. Trimming removed 0 bases at V and 6 bases at J, with 9 bases between. CDR3 in amino acids: CASSDSPDPNSPLHF. CDR3 coding DNA: TGTGCCAGCAGTGACTCGCCAGATCCTAATTCACCCCTCCACTTT.

Here the CDR3 DNA reads TGTGCCAGCAGCCCCGCGACTCAGACCCAGTACTTC. It translates to CASSPATQTQYF. The gene calls are TRBV7-2 and TRBJ2-5; unclear D gene. V dropped 5 bases and J dropped 6 bases, with 10 bases sitting between them. The germline gives CDR1 SGHTA, CDR2 FQGNSA. The length of the CDR3 is 12 residues. The variable domain in full, with the rest retrieved from reference TRBV7-2 and TRBJ2-5, is GAGVSQSPSNKVTEKGKDVELRCDPISGHTALYWYRQSLGQGLEFLIYFQGNSAPDKSGLPSDRFSAERTGGSVSTLTIQRTQQEDSAVYLCASSPATQTQYFGPGTRLLVL.

The J gene is TRBJ1-1, the V gene TRBV7-9, with a weak D call TRBD1 (6 bases). V dropped 2 bases and J dropped 6 bases, with 10 bases sitting between them. The V gene's germline CDR1 is SEHNR and CDR2 FQNEAQ (reference sequence). This CDR3 has 13 residues. CDR3 loop: CASSLQGFSEAFF. CDR3 nucleotides: TGTGCCAGCAGCTTACAGGGGTTCTCTGAAGCTTTCTTT.

V gene TRBV11-1 combines with J gene TRBJ2-7; D perhaps matches TRBD1 (6 bases). Germline V gene lookup returns CDR1 SGHAT and CDR2 FQDESV (reference sequence). V was pared by 4 bases and J by 7 bases, with 14 bases between. The CDR3 loop spans 13 amino acids. As DNA, the CDR3 is TGTGCCAGCAGCTCAAACAGGGTGAGAGAGCAGTACTTC. Its translation is CASSSNRVREQYF. Drawing the rest from reference TRBV11-1 and TRBJ2-7, the complete variable domain is EAEVAQSPRYKITEKSQAVAFWCDPISGHATLYWYRQILGQGPELLVQFQDESVVDDSQLPKDRFSAERLKGVDSTLKIQPAELGDSAMYLCASSSNRVREQYFGPGTRLTVT.

V gene TRBV5-5 combines with J gene TRBJ2-5; D unclear. This CDR3 has 14 residues. Trimming cost V 0 bases and J 4 bases, with 10 bases left between them. Germline CDR1 SGHKS, CDR2 YYEKEE (reference sequence). CDR3 amino acids: CASSLVAGRETQYF. The CDR3 DNA reads as TGTGCCAGCAGCTTGGTGGCAGGAAGAGAGACCCAGTACTTC.

V and J are TRBV28 and TRBJ2-7; a weak D match, TRBD1 (6 bases). The CDR3 extends over 16 amino acids. V was cut by 5 bases and J by 3 bases, with 20 bases left in between. CDR1 MDHEN and CDR2 SYDVKM come from the germline V gene. CDR3 region: CASSPFGQSTNYEQYF. CDR3 sequence (DNA): TGTGCCAGCAGTCCCTTTGGACAGTCAACCAACTACGAGCAGTACTTC.

This chain connects TRBV9 to TRBJ2-5; 7 positions match TRBD1. Germline values: CDR1 SGDLS, CDR2 YYNGEE. This CDR3 region has 14 residues. V was pared by 4 bases and J by 2 bases, with 5 bases of the junction left unmatched. CDR3 residues: CASSPRTGQETQYF. For the CDR3, the DNA is TGTGCCAGCAGCCCCCGGACAGGTCAAGAGACCCAGTACTTC. The whole variable domain, filled in from reference TRBV9 and TRBJ2-5, reads DSGVTQTPKHLITATGQRVTLRCSPRSGDLSVYWYQQSLDQGLQFLIQYYNGEERAKGNILERFSAQQFPDLHSELNLSSLELGDSALYFCASSPRTGQETQYFGPGTRLLVL.

The V call is TRBV18, the J call TRBJ2-1; 13 bases line up with TRBD2. V shed 5 bases, J shed 6 bases, and the junction held 4 bases outside the gene matches. Per germline, CDR1 KGHSH and CDR2 LQKENI. CDR3 length: 15 residues. The chain's CDR3 is CASSSGLAGSNEQFF. The CDR3 DNA reads as TGTGCCAGCTCATCGGGACTAGCGGGATCCAATGAGCAGTTCTTC.

The rearrangement joins TRBV30 to TRBJ2-2; D perhaps matches TRBD2 (7 bases). V lost 3 bases and J 6 bases, leaving 8 bases between the germline ends. The CDR3 contains 12 residues. Germline loops: CDR1 GTSNPN, CDR2 SVGIG (reference sequence). CDR3 sequence reads: CAWRGGPGELFF. The CDR3 DNA sequence: TGTGCCTGGAGGGGGGGGCCCGGGGAGCTGTTTTTT.

The rearrangement links TRBV28 to TRBJ1-5, with TRBD1 as a possible D gene (6 bases). CDR1 is MDHEN and CDR2 is SYDVKM in the germline V gene. Between the trimmed V and J ends, which lost 5 bases and 9 bases, there was a span of 17 bases. CDR3 length: 14 residues. The CDR3 bases are TGTGCCAGCAGTAAAACAGGGCTCTTACCGCCCCAGCATTTT. As protein: CASSKTGLLPPQHF.

The chain uses TRBV6-6 and TRBJ2-7; D is uncertain. CDR1 is MNHNY, CDR2 SVGAGI, per germline (reference sequence). The V end lost 0 bases, the J end lost 2 bases, and 8 bases lay between the germline ends. This CDR3 contains 14 residues. The CDR3 nucleotides read TGTGCCAGCAGTTACTCCTACACAACCTACGAGCAGTACTTC. It is translated as CASSYSYTTYEQYF.

This clone has a handful of counts. This chain uses TRBV30 with TRBJ2-2, with TRBD2 identical over 11 bases. Trimming removed 2 bases from V and 5 bases from J; junction bases left unmatched: 7. The V gene's germline CDR1 is GTSNPN and CDR2 SVGIG (reference sequence). CDR3 length: 16 residues. Written as DNA, the CDR3 is TGTGCCTGGAGTTTACTAGCGGGAGTATCAACCGGGGAGCTGTTTTTT. Translation: CAWSLLAGVSTGELFF.

V usage is TRBV19 and J usage is TRBJ2-7, with D hard to call. The CDR3 loop spans 14 amino acids. Germline loops: CDR1 LNHDA, CDR2 SQIVND (reference sequence). Deletions cut 3 bases from V and 5 bases from J, with 14 bases between. This CDR3 is CASSIGQSLDEQYF. In DNA form, the CDR3 reads TGTGCCAGTAGTATTGGCCAGTCCCTCGACGAGCAGTACTTC.

J is TRBJ2-5 and V is TRBV7-2; 9 bases align to TRBD1. Germline assignment: CDR1 SGHTA and CDR2 FQGNSA. V was clipped by 4 bases and J by 2 bases; unmatched bases: 2. CDR3 length: 14 amino acids. DNA of the CDR3: TGTGCCAGCAGCTCGACAGGGGGACAAGAGACCCAGTACTTC. It is translated as CASSSTGGQETQYF.

The chain combines TRBV18 with TRBJ1-5, with D tentatively TRBD1 (5 bases). The germline V and J ends were trimmed by 0 bases and 6 bases, with 6 bases remaining between them. The CDR3 runs to 13 residues. The germline V gene has CDR1 KGHSH and CDR2 LQKENI. The chain's CDR3 is CASSPPGGQPQHF. As DNA, the CDR3 is TGTGCCAGCTCACCACCGGGGGGTCAGCCCCAGCATTTT.

This clone was picked up one time. V usage is TRBV6-5 and J usage is TRBJ1-2, with D perhaps matching TRBD1 (6 bases). Trimming shortened V by 5 bases and J by 2 bases, and 12 bases separated the two germline ends. CDR1 is MNHEY, CDR2 SVGAGI, per germline. This CDR3 spans 14 amino acids. CDR3 region: CASSIWTENYGYTF. In DNA, the CDR3 is TGTGCCAGCAGTATTTGGACAGAGAACTATGGCTACACCTTC.

This clone has a handful of counts. This chain connects TRBV5-1 to TRBJ1-2; D is unclear. V lost 5 bases to trimming and J lost 0 bases, with 20 bases between them. This CDR3 contains 17 residues. Germline CDR1 SGHRS, CDR2 YFSETQ. CDR3 coding DNA: TGCGCCAGCAGTAACGTTAAACCTGGGAGAGCTAACTATGGCTACACCTTC. Translated: CASSNVKPGRANYGYTF.

This rearrangement joins TRBV11-2 to TRBJ2-7; 9 positions agree with TRBD2. Germline V gene lookup returns CDR1 SGHAT and CDR2 FQNNGV. The CDR3 covers 14 residues. Germline trimming cut 5 bases from V and 2 bases from J; bases unmatched to any gene: 4. The CDR3 spells CASSRLAAAYEQYF. The CDR3 coding sequence is TGTGCCAGCAGCAGACTAGCGGCGGCCTACGAGCAGTACTTC. The variable domain in full, with the rest retrieved from reference TRBV11-2 and TRBJ2-7, is EAGVAQSPRYKIIEKRQSVAFWCNPISGHATLYWYQQILGQGPKLLIQFQNNGVVDDSQLPKDRFSAERLKGVDSTLKIQPAKLEDSAVYLCASSRLAAAYEQYFGPGTRLTVT.

V is TRBV28 and J is TRBJ2-3; no clear D gene. The CDR3 has 12 residues. Germline V gene sequence: CDR1 MDHEN, CDR2 SYDVKM. Trimming cost V 0 bases and J 4 bases, with 2 bases left between them. The CDR3 loop is CASSLWADTQYF. The DNA for the CDR3 is TGTGCCAGCAGTTTATGGGCAGATACGCAGTATTTT.

V and J are TRBV29-1 and TRBJ1-1, with 8 bases matching TRBD1. V dropped 6 bases and J dropped 1; count of bases not matched to a gene: 7. This CDR3 has 14 residues. Per the germline V gene, CDR1 is SQVTM and CDR2 is ANQGSEA. The CDR3 region has the DNA TGCAGCGTCGCCACCACAGGGGGGAACACTGAAGCTTTCTTT. Amino acids: CSVATTGGNTEAFF. Full variable domain (rest looked up from reference TRBV29-1 and TRBJ1-1): SAVISQKPSRDICQRGTSLTIQCQVDSQVTMMFWYRQQPGQSLTLIATANQGSEATYESGFVIDKFPISRPNLTFSTLTVSNMSPEDSSIYLCSVATTGGNTEAFFGQGTRLTVV.

The CDR3 sequence is CASSELRHGVKFF. The DNA for the CDR3 is TGTGCCAGCAGTGAGCTCCGCCACGGGGTGAAGTTCTTC. The V call is TRBV6-1, the J call TRBJ2-1; D is possibly TRBD2 (5 bases). Trimming removed 3 bases at V and 14 bases at J, with 17 bases between. Germline V CDR1 and CDR2: MNHNS, SASEGT. This CDR3 is 13 amino acids long.

This clone was seen once. The chain has TRBV3-1 (or the pseudogene TRBV3-2) and TRBJ2-3; D unresolved. The CDR3 sequence is 15 residues long. V lost 3 bases to trimming and J lost 3 bases, with 13 bases between them. Germline CDR1 and CDR2: LGHDT and YNNKEL (reference sequence). CDR3 coding DNA: TGTGCCAGCAGCCATTCGCCCACCGGGACAGATACGCAGTATTTT. Translating it yields CASSHSPTGTDTQYF.

This clone occurred a few times. The chain joins TRBV7-2 to TRBJ2-3; TRBD2 aligns across 7 bases. Germline assignment: CDR1 SGHTA and CDR2 FQGNSA. This CDR3 is 16 amino acids long. The ends lost 0 bases at V and 2 bases at J; junction bases unmatched: 5. The CDR3 DNA is TGTGCCAGCAGCTTAGCTCCTGCGGGAGTCACAGATACGCAGTATTTT. This sequence encodes CASSLAPAGVTDTQYF. Variable domain in full (rest from reference TRBV7-2 and TRBJ2-3): GAGVSQSPSNKVTEKGKDVELRCDPISGHTALYWYRQSLGQGLEFLIYFQGNSAPDKSGLPSDRFSAERTGGSVSTLTIQRTQQEDSAVYLCASSLAPAGVTDTQYFGPGTRLTVL.

The chain joins TRBV4-2 to TRBJ2-1, with TRBD2 as a possible D gene (5 bases). Germline CDR1 reads LGHNA; CDR2 reads YNFKEQ. V lost 0 bases, J lost 3 bases, and 6 bases lay in between. The CDR3 runs 14 residues. CDR3 in DNA: TGTGCCAGCAGCCAAGAAAGCGGCTACAATGAGCAGTTCTTC. This sequence encodes CASSQESGYNEQFF.

The chain uses TRBV14 and TRBJ2-1; D may be TRBD1 or TRBD2 (5 bases each). CDR3 length: 15 amino acids. V lost 4 bases and J lost 10, with 20 bases in between. Germline lookup yields CDR1 SGHDN and CDR2 FVKESK. In DNA form, the CDR3 reads TGTGCCAGCAGCCCCTTGGGGATTCAATGGGGGGAGCAGTTCTTC. Protein sequence: CASSPLGIQWGEQFF.

This sequence joins TRBV4-2 and TRBJ2-1, with 13 nucleotides matching TRBD2. The germline gives CDR1 LGHNA, CDR2 YNFKEQ. Trimming at V came to 1 base and at J to 4 bases, leaving 1 base not matched to a gene. The CDR3 spans 16 residues. DNA for the CDR3: TGTGCCAGCAGCCAAGGGGGACTAGCGGGATACAATGAGCAGTTCTTC. It encodes CASSQGGLAGYNEQFF.

The chain uses TRBV5-1 and TRBJ2-3; 8 nucleotides agree with TRBD2. The junction had 1 base not matched to a gene; V was cut back by 3 bases and J by 1 base. From germline, CDR1 is SGHRS and CDR2 YFSETQ. CDR3 size: 14 residues. The CDR3 nucleotides are TGCGCCAGCAGCTCGACTAGCGGCACAGATACGCAGTATTTT. It yields the protein CASSSTSGTDTQYF. Full variable domain (outside the CDR3, taken from reference TRBV5-1 and TRBJ2-3): KAGVTQTPRYLIKTRGQQVTLSCSPISGHRSVSWYQQTPGQGLQFLFEYFSETQRNKGNFPGRFSGRQFSNSRSEMNVSTLELGDSALYLCASSSTSGTDTQYFGPGTRLTVL.

This rearrangement joins TRBV6-1 to TRBJ1-6; D is uncertain. Germline lookup yields CDR1 MNHNS and CDR2 SASEGT. The CDR3 is 15 residues long. V lost 1 base to trimming and J lost 10 bases, with 14 bases between them. The CDR3 DNA reads TGTGCCAGCAGTGAAGTGCTCCAGTTTGGATCACCCCTCCACTTT. The encoded protein is CASSEVLQFGSPLHF.